This TCR beta chain was profiled in a study of control samples from healthy donors and cancer patients. The CDR3 length is 14 residues. Germline CDR1 is LNHNV and CDR2 is YYDKDF (reference sequence). Losses at the gene ends were 4 bases for V and 4 bases for J; bases not matched to a gene: 6. Only in-frame clones appear in the TCRdb table, and some are missing; sequencing was by immunoSEQ multiplex PCR. The top ten clones hold 2.1% of a sample with about 89,000 clones, 85% to 90% of them seen once. Sequencing was done on a sample of blood. This chain links TRBV15 with TRBJ1-1; 7 bases map to TRBD1. The origin of this receptor is a middle-aged woman in good health. CDR3 nucleotides: TGTGCCACCAGCACAGAACAGGGGACCACTGAAGCTTTCTTT. Amino acids: CATSTEQGTTEAFF.